This T cell receptor (beta chain) was retrieved from a study of T cell responses to AZD1222 COVID-19 vaccine. Study details: Pooled samples include second doses given at about 4 or 12 weeks.

Clones were sequenced by immunoSEQ multiplex PCR, and TCRdb holds only the in-frame ones, with some missing. The profile shows about 160,000 clones, 90% to 95% of them singletons. The CDR3 has 13 amino acids. Germline values: CDR1 MRHNA, CDR2 SNTAGT. Trimming removed 2 bases at V and 5 bases at J, with 9 bases between. This TCR derives from an adult in good health. The V and J genes are TRBV6-4 and TRBJ2-5; tentatively, D is TRBD1 (5 bases). The input for sequencing was peripheral blood, taken on day 0 of AZD1222 vaccination. CDR3 protein: CASSDRPGETQYF. The CDR3 DNA is TGTGCCAGCAGTGACAGACCAGGGGAGACCCAGTACTTC.